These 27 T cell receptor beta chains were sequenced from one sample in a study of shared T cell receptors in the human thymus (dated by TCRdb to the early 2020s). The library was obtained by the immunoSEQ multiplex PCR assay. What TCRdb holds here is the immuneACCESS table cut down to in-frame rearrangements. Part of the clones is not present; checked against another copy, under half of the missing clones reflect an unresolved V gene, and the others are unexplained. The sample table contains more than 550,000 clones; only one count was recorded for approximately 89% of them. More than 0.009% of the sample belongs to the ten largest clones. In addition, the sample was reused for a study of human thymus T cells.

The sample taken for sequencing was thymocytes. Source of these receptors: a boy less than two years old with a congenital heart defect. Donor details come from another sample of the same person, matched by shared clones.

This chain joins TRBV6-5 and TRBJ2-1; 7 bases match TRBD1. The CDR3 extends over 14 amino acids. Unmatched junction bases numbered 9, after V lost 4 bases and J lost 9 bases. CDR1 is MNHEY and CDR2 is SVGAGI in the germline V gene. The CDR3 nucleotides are TGTGCCAGCAGTTCGTACCTGACAGGGAGTGAGCAGTTCTTC. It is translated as CASSSYLTGSEQFF.

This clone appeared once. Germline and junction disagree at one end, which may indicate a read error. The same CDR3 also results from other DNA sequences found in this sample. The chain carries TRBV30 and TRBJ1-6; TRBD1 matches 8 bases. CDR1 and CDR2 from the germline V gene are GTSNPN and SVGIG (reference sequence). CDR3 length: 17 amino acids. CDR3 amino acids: CAWRIARRDRTNSPLHF. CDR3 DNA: TGTGCCTGGAGAATTGCGCGAAGGGACAGGACAAATTCCCCCCTCCACTTT.

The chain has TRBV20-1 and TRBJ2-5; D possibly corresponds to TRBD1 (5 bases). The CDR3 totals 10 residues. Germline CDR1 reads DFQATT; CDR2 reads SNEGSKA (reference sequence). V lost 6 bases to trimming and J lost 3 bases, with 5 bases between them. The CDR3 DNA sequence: TGCAGTGCAGGGGAAGAGACCCAGTACTTC. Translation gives CSAGEETQYF.

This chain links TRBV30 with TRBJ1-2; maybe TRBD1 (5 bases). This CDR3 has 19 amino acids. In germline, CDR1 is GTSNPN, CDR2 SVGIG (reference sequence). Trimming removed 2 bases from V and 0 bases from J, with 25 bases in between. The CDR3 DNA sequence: TGTGCCTGGAGTAACCATTCACCGGGACTTAACCTAGCTAACTATGGCTACACCTTC. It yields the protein CAWSNHSPGLNLANYGYTF.

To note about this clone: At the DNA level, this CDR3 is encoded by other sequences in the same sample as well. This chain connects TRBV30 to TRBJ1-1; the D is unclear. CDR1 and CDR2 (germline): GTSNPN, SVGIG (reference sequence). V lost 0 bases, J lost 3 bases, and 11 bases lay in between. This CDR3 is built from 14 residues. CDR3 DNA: TGTGCCTGGAGTGTACGGGGATGGGACACTGAAGCTTTCTTT. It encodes CAWSVRGWDTEAFF. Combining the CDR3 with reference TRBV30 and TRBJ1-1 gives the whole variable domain SQTIHQWPATLVQPVGSPLSLECTVEGTSNPNLYWYRQAAGRGLQLLFYSVGIGQISSEVPQNLSASRPQDRQFILSSKKLLLSDSGFYLCAWSVRGWDTEAFFGQGTRLTVV.

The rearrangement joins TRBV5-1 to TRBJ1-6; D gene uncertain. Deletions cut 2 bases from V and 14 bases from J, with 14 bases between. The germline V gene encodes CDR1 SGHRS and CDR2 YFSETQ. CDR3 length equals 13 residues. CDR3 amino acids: CASSLGGYRALHF. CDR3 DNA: TGCGCCAGCAGCTTAGGTGGCTATCGGGCCCTCCACTTT.

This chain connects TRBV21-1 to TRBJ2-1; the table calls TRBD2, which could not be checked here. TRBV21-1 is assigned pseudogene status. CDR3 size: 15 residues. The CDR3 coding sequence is TGTGCCAGCAGCAAAACTAGCGGGAATTACAATGAGCAGTTCTTC. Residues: CASSKTSGNYNEQFF.

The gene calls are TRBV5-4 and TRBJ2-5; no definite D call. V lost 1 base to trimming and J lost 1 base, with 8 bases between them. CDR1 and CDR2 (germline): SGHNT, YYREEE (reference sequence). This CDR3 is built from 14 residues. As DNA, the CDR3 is TGTGCCAGCAGCTTGCTGGCAGGCCAAGAGACCCAGTACTTC. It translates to CASSLLAGQETQYF.

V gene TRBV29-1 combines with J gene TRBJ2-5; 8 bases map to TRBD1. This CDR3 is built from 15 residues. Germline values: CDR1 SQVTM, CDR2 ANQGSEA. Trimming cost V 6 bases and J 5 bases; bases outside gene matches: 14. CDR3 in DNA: TGCAGCGTCCGACAGGGGCAACCCAGGGGGGAGACCCAGTACTTC. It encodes CSVRQGQPRGETQYF. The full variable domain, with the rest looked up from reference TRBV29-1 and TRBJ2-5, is SAVISQKPSRDICQRGTSLTIQCQVDSQVTMMFWYRQQPGQSLTLIATANQGSEATYESGFVIDKFPISRPNLTFSTLTVSNMSPEDSSIYLCSVRQGQPRGETQYFGPGTRLLVL.

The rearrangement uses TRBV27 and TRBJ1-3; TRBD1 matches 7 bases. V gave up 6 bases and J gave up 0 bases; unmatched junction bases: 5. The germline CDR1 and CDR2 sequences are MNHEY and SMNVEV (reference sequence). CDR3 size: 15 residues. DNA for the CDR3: TGTGCCAGCAGCCCCCACAGGGGCTCTGGAAACACCATATATTTT. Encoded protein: CASSPHRGSGNTIYF.

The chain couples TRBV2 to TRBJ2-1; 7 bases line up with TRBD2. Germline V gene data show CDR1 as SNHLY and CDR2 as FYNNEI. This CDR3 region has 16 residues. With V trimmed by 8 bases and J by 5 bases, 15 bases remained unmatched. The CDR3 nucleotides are TGTGCCAGCGAACAGCGGGGTCTAGCGGAGCACAATGAGCAGTTCTTC. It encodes CASEQRGLAEHNEQFF.

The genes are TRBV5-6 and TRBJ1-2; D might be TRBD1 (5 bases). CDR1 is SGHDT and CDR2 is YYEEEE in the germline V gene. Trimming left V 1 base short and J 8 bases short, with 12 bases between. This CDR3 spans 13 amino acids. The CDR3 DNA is TGTGCCAGCAGCTTGTCCAGGGTAAAGGGCTACACCTTC. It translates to CASSLSRVKGYTF.

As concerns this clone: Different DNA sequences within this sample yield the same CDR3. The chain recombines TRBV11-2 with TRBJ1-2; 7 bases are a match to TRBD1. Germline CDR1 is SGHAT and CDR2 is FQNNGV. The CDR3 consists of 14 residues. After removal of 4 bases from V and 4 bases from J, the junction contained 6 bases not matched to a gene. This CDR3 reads CASSSLRDSYGYTF. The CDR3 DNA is TGTGCCAGCAGCTCCCTCCGGGACAGCTATGGCTACACCTTC.

The chain's CDR3 is CATSRWTGDSYEQYF. DNA for the CDR3: TGTGCCACCAGCAGGTGGACAGGGGATTCCTACGAGCAGTACTTC. The V and J genes are TRBV15 and TRBJ2-7; 9 bases fit TRBD1. CDR3 length: 15 residues. V shed 3 bases and J 1 base; nucleotides not matched to a gene: 4. CDR1 is LNHNV and CDR2 is YYDKDF in the germline V gene (reference sequence).

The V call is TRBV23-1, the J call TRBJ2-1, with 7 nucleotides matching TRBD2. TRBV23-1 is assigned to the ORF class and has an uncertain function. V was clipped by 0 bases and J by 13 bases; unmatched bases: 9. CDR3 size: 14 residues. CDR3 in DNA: TGCGCCAGCAGTCAATCGTGGGACTACCAATTACAGTTCTTC. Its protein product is CASSQSWDYQLQFF.

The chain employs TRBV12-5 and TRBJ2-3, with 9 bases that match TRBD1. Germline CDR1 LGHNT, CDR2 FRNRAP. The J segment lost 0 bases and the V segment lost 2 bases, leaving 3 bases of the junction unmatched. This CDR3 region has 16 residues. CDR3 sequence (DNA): TGTGCTAGTGGTTTGACAGGGGGCCAAAGCACAGATACGCAGTATTTT. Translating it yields CASGLTGGQSTDTQYF.

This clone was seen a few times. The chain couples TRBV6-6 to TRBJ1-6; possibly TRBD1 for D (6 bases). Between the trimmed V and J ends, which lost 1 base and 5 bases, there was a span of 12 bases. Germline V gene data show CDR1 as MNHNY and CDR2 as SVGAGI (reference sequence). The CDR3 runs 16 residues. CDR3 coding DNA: TGTGCCAGCAGTTACTACCAGGACAGTAATAATTCACCCCTCCACTTT. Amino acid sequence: CASSYYQDSNNSPLHF.

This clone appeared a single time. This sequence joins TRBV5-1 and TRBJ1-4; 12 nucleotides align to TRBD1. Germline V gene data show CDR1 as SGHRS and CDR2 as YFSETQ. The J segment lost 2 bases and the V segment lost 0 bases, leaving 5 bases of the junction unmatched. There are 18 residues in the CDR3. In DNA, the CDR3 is TGCGCCAGCAGCTTGGCGGGGGGGACAGGGGGCACTAATGAAAAACTGTTTTTT. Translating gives CASSLAGGTGGTNEKLFF.

The CDR3 region has the DNA TGTGCCAGCAGCCGAAAGGGGGCGGCGAACACTGAAGCTTTCTTT. It specifies CASSRKGAANTEAFF. This chain uses TRBV7-6 with TRBJ1-1; 7 bases are shared with TRBD1. With V trimmed by 5 bases and J by 1 base, 7 bases remained unmatched. The CDR3 is 15 residues long. From germline, CDR1 is SGHVS and CDR2 FNYEAQ.

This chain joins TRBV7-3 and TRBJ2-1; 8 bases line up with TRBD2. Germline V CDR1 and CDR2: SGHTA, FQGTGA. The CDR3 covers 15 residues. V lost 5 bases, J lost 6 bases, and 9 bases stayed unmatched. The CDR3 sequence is CASSEPGLGLNEQFF. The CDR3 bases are TGTGCCAGCAGCGAACCGGGACTAGGCCTCAATGAGCAGTTCTTC.

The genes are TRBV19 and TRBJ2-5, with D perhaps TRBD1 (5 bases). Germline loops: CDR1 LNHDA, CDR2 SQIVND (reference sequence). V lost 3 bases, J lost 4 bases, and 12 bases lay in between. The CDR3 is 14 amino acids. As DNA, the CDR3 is TGTGCCAGTAGTATTTACCAGGGTGGAGAGACCCAGTACTTC. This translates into CASSIYQGGETQYF.

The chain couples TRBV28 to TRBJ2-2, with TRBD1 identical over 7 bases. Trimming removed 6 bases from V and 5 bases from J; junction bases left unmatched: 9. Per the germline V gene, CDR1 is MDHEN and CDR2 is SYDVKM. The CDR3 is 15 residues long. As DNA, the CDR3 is TGTGCCAGCAGCTCGCCGGGACAGCAAACCGGGGAGCTGTTTTTT. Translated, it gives CASSSPGQQTGELFF. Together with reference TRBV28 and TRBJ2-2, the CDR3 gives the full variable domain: DVKVTQSSRYLVKRTGEKVFLECVQDMDHENMFWYRQDPGLGLRLIYFSYDVKMKEKGDIPEGYSVSREKKERFSLILESASTNQTSMYLCASSSPGQQTGELFFGEGSRLTVL.

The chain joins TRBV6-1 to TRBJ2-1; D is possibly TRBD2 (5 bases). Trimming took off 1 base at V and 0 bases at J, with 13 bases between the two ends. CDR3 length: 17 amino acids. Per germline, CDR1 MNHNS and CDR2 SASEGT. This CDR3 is CASSEGAVGSSYNEQFF. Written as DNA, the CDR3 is TGTGCCAGCAGTGAAGGGGCGGTAGGGAGCTCCTACAATGAGCAGTTCTTC.

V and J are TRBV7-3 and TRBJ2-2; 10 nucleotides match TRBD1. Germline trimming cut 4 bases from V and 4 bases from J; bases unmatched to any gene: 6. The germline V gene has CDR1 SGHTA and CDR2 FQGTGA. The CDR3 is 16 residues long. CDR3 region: CASSSKDRGTTGELFF. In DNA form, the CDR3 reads TGTGCCAGCAGCTCAAAGGACAGGGGGACCACCGGGGAGCTGTTTTTT.

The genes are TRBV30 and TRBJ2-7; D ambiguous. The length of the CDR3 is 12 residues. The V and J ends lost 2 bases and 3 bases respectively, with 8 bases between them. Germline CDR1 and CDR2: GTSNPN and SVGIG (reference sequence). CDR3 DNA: TGTGCCTGGAGTAATCGAGGCTACGAGCAGTACTTC. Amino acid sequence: CAWSNRGYEQYF.

The CDR3 DNA follows: TGTGCCAGCAGTGATGTGCTGGGACTCAACAAGATGATTTATGGCTACACCTTC. Its translation: CASSDVLGLNKMIYGYTF. The V gene is TRBV6-1, the J gene TRBJ1-2; D perhaps matches TRBD1 (5 bases). This CDR3 region has 18 residues. Germline V gene data show CDR1 as MNHNS and CDR2 as SASEGT. Trimming stripped 3 bases from V and 5 bases from J, with 25 bases between.

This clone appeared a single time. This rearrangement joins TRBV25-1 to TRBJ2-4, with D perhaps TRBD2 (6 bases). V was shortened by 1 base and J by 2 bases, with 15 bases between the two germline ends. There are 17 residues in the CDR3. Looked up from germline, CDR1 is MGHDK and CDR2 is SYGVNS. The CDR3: CASSEWLAKESKNIQYF. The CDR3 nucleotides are TGTGCCAGCAGTGAATGGCTAGCGAAAGAATCCAAAAACATTCAGTACTTC.